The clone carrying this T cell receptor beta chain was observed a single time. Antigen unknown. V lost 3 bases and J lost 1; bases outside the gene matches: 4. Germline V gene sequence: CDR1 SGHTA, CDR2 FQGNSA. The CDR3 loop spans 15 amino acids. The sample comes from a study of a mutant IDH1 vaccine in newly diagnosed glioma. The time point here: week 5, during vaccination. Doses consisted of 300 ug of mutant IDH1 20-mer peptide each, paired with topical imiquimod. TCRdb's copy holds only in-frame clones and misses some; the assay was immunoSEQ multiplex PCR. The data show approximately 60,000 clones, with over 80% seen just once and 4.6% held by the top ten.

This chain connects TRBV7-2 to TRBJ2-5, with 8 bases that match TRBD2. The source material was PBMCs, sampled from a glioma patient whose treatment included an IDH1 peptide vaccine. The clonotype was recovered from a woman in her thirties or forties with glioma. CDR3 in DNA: TGTGCCAGCAGCTTCGGGGGGGGGCCCCAAGAGACCCAGTACTTC. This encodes CASSFGGGPQETQYF.